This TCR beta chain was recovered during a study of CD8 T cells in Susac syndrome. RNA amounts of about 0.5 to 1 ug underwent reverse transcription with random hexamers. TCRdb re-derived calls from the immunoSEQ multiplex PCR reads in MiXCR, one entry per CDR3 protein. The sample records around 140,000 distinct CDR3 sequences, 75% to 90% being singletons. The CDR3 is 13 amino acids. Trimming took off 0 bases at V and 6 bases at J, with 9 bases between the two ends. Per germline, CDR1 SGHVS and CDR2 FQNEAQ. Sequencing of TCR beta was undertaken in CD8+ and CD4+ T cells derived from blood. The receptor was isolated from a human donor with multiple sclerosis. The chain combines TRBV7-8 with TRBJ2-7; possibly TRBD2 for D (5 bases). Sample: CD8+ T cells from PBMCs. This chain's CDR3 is CASSLARGGEQYV. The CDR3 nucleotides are TGTGCCAGCAGCTTAGCGCGCGGAGGCGAGCAGTACGTC.